What follows are 32 T cell receptor beta chains derived from one specimen sequenced in a study of blood T cell repertoires in COVID-19. Measured with immunoSEQ multiplex PCR; TCRdb has only the in-frame clones, and not every one. The sample shows some 280,000 clones, approximately 88% of them seen only once. Sequencing was carried out using peripheral blood. The receptor source for this set is a woman aged 40 to 50 who had recovered from COVID-19.

This chain uses TRBV5-1 with TRBJ2-1; perhaps TRBD2 as D (6 bases). The germline CDR1 and CDR2 sequences are SGHRS and YFSETQ. Trimming shortened V by 0 bases and J by 0 bases, and 7 bases separated the two germline ends. CDR3 size: 15 residues. Written as DNA, the CDR3 is TGCGCCAGCAGCTTGGGGGGACTCTCCTACAATGAGCAGTTCTTC. It encodes CASSLGGLSYNEQFF.

This clone turned up a few times. The chain is built from TRBV27 and TRBJ1-1; possibly TRBD1 for D (5 bases). This CDR3 has 14 residues. Germline V CDR1 and CDR2: MNHEY, SMNVEV (reference sequence). V was clipped by 6 bases and J by 4 bases, with 15 bases between them. CDR3 DNA: TGTGCCAGCAGGGTGGGGGGAGGTAGCACTGAAGCTTTCTTT. Its protein is CASRVGGGSTEAFF.

The chain recombines TRBV18 with TRBJ1-5; tentative D call: TRBD1 (6 bases). Per the germline V gene, CDR1 is KGHSH and CDR2 is LQKENI. This CDR3 comprises 16 residues. Trimming shortened V by 3 bases and J by 0 bases, and 12 bases separated the two germline ends. The CDR3 DNA sequence: TGTGCCAGCTCACCGGCGACAGGTAGTAGCAATCAGCCCCAGCATTTT. It translates to CASSPATGSSNQPQHF.

The rearrangement links TRBV29-1 to TRBJ2-3; 9 bases map to TRBD1. After removal of 4 bases from V and 0 bases from J, the junction contained 5 bases not matched to a gene. The CDR3 contains 15 residues. Germline V gene sequence: CDR1 SQVTM, CDR2 ANQGSEA. The CDR3 DNA reads TGCAGCGTTGGGGACAGGGCCGCTAGCACAGATACGCAGTATTTT. Its protein product is CSVGDRAASTDTQYF.

The chain uses TRBV7-9 and TRBJ2-7, with TRBD1 as a possible D gene (5 bases). Trimming removed 8 bases from V and 0 bases from J, with 11 bases in between. This CDR3 contains 13 residues. Germline CDR1 and CDR2: SEHNR and FQNEAQ (reference sequence). The DNA for the CDR3 is TGTGCCAGCGAAGGGGTGAGCTCCTACGAGCAGTACTTC. Translated: CASEGVSSYEQYF. The entire variable domain, with the rest obtained from reference TRBV7-9 and TRBJ2-7, is as follows: DTGVSQNPRHKITKRGQNVTFRCDPISEHNRLYWYRQTLGQGPEFLTYFQNEAQLEKSRLLSDRFSAERPKGSFSTLEIQRTEQGDSAMYLCASEGVSSYEQYFGPGTRLTVT.

This rearrangement joins TRBV28 to TRBJ2-2; TRBD2 matches 8 bases. The trim removed 5 bases at V and 3 bases at J, leaving 8 bases unmatched. The CDR3 length is 16 residues. Germline lookup yields CDR1 MDHEN and CDR2 SYDVKM. CDR3 DNA: TGTGCCAGCAGTCCCGCCGGAGCGGGAGACACCGGGGAGCTGTTTTTT. Encoded protein: CASSPAGAGDTGELFF.

V gene TRBV7-2 combines with J gene TRBJ2-7, with 14 nucleotides matching TRBD2. The CDR3 spans 18 residues. Unmatched junction bases numbered 14, after V lost 4 bases and J lost 6 bases. From germline, CDR1 is SGHTA and CDR2 FQGNSA. The CDR3 coding sequence is TGTGCCAGCAGCTCACACAAACTGGGACTAGCGGGAGCTGGCGAGCAGTACTTC. This gives the protein CASSSHKLGLAGAGEQYF.

The chain uses TRBV30 and TRBJ2-1; the match to TRBD2 covers 9 bases. This CDR3 has 19 residues. J lost 1 base, V lost 5 bases, and 18 bases had no gene match. Germline assignment: CDR1 GTSNPN and CDR2 SVGIG (reference sequence). The CDR3 spells CAWRWASGTLRGSYNEQFF. CDR3 DNA sequence: TGTGCCTGGCGTTGGGCTAGCGGGACCCTCAGGGGTTCCTACAATGAGCAGTTCTTC.

The chain carries TRBV30 and TRBJ2-7; 10 positions agree with TRBD1. Germline V gene data show CDR1 as GTSNPN and CDR2 as SVGIG (reference sequence). The CDR3 sequence is 15 residues long. The J segment lost 4 bases and the V segment lost 3 bases, leaving 9 bases of the junction unmatched. The CDR3 bases are TGTGCCTGGAGGCCCAGGGGACAGGGGTCATACGAGCAGTACTTC. Translated, it gives CAWRPRGQGSYEQYF.

V gene TRBV24-1 combines with J gene TRBJ2-5; D not resolved. V lost 6 bases and J lost 5, with 6 bases in between. CDR1 is KGHDR, CDR2 SFDVKD, per germline. There are 11 residues in the CDR3. For the CDR3, the DNA is TGTGCCACCAGTTATCTGGAGACCCAGTACTTC. Its protein is CATSYLETQYF.

This clone was observed a single time. The chain combines TRBV15 with TRBJ1-5; D perhaps matches TRBD1 (5 bases). Germline CDR1 is LNHNV and CDR2 is YYDKDF (reference sequence). This CDR3 contains 12 residues. V lost 0 bases, J lost 9 bases, and 6 bases lay in between. The CDR3 loop reads CATSREGRPQHF. The DNA for the CDR3 is TGTGCCACCAGCAGAGAGGGGCGGCCCCAGCATTTT.

The J gene is TRBJ2-1, the V gene TRBV19; D possibly corresponds to TRBD1 (5 bases). In germline, CDR1 is LNHDA, CDR2 SQIVND (reference sequence). The CDR3 runs 17 residues. Trimming removed 6 bases from V and 9 bases from J, with 27 bases in between. The CDR3 here is CASRVAGKGSRMSEQFF. The DNA for the CDR3 is TGTGCCAGTAGAGTGGCAGGGAAGGGATCGAGGATGAGTGAGCAGTTCTTC.

The chain joins TRBV15 to TRBJ1-3; a weak D match, TRBD1 (6 bases). CDR1 is LNHNV, CDR2 YYDKDF, per germline (reference sequence). V lost 0 bases to trimming and J lost 4 bases, with 13 bases between them. CDR3 length: 16 residues. CDR3 nucleotides: TGTGCCACCAGCAGAGATCGCGACAGGTCGGGAAACACCATATATTTT. This sequence encodes CATSRDRDRSGNTIYF.

This clone has a handful of counts. V is TRBV5-1 and J is TRBJ2-2, with 7 bases identical to TRBD1. The CDR3 runs to 15 residues. Germline V gives CDR1 SGHRS, CDR2 YFSETQ. The V gene end was trimmed by 0 bases and the J gene end by 1 base; junction bases not matched to a gene: 0. CDR3 coding DNA: TGCGCCAGCAGCTTGGGGGACAGGAACACCGGGGAGCTGTTTTTT. This encodes CASSLGDRNTGELFF.

The rearrangement links TRBV19 to TRBJ2-1; 13 bases are a match to TRBD2. In germline, CDR1 is LNHDA, CDR2 SQIVND (reference sequence). The V gene end was trimmed by 5 bases and the J gene end by 1 base; junction bases not matched to a gene: 14. This CDR3 is built from 20 residues. This CDR3 reads CASSGNRGLTSGRSYNEQFF. DNA of the CDR3: TGTGCCAGTAGTGGAAACAGGGGGTTGACTAGCGGGAGGTCCTACAATGAGCAGTTCTTC.

The chain recombines TRBV19 with TRBJ1-1; D is undetermined. Germline lookup yields CDR1 LNHDA and CDR2 SQIVND (reference sequence). V gave up 10 bases and J gave up 8 bases, with 20 bases separating them. This CDR3 is built from 13 residues. CDR3 nucleotide sequence: TGTGCCACCGCGGATCTCACCTTGGTAGAAGCTTTCTTT. It translates to CATADLTLVEAFF.

This clone was seen only once. The chain uses TRBV19 and TRBJ1-1, with TRBD1 matching 10 bases. V lost 8 bases and J lost 5; bases outside the gene matches: 8. The V gene's germline CDR1 is LNHDA and CDR2 SQIVND (reference sequence). The CDR3 has 14 amino acids. The DNA of the CDR3 is TGTGCCAGTTATAAGACAGGGGGCCCGACTGAAGCTTTCTTT. Encoded protein: CASYKTGGPTEAFF.

This clone was observed a few times. J is TRBJ2-3 and V is TRBV6-4, with TRBD1 identical over 7 bases. The V gene's germline CDR1 is MRHNA and CDR2 SNTAGT. This CDR3 is 15 amino acids long. Losses at the gene ends were 5 bases for V and 0 bases for J; bases not matched to a gene: 5. CDR3 in amino acids: CASSPSTGSTDTQYF. The DNA for the CDR3 is TGTGCCAGCAGTCCATCGACAGGGAGCACAGATACGCAGTATTTT.

This chain links TRBV11-2 with TRBJ2-5; 7 bases agree with TRBD1. Trimming removed 2 bases from V and 1 base from J; junction bases left unmatched: 7. CDR1 and CDR2 (germline): SGHAT, FQNNGV. The CDR3 runs to 16 residues. CDR3 sequence reads: CASSLWFGTAQETQYF. The CDR3 coding sequence is TGTGCCAGCAGCTTATGGTTTGGGACAGCCCAAGAGACCCAGTACTTC.

This clone was seen at least ten times. The J gene is TRBJ1-2, the V gene TRBV12-3 or TRBV12-4; D remains unclear. The germline V and J ends were trimmed by 4 bases and 0 bases, with 6 bases remaining between them. The CDR3 runs 13 residues. The CDR3 reads CASSSLANYGYTF. The DNA for the CDR3 is TGTGCCAGCAGTTCTTTAGCTAACTATGGCTACACCTTC.

There are a few counts of this clone. This sequence joins TRBV5-4 and TRBJ2-7; 8 bases align to TRBD2. This CDR3 comprises 14 residues. J was trimmed by 3 bases and V by 3 bases; bases with no gene match: 5. Germline CDR1 and CDR2: SGHNT and YYREEE (reference sequence). DNA for the CDR3: TGTGCCAGCAGCTCTGGGACTAGTATCTACGAGCAGTACTTC. Translation gives CASSSGTSIYEQYF.

The V and J genes are TRBV19 and TRBJ2-3; 8 bases are a match to TRBD2. The CDR3 sequence is 15 residues long. Germline CDR1 is LNHDA and CDR2 is SQIVND (reference sequence). The J segment lost 0 bases and the V segment lost 4 bases, leaving 3 bases of the junction unmatched. The CDR3 nucleotides read TGTGCCAGTAGTACTACTAGCGGCAGCACAGATACGCAGTATTTT. It codes for CASSTTSGSTDTQYF. Full variable domain (outside the CDR3, taken from reference TRBV19 and TRBJ2-3): DGGITQSPKYLFRKEGQNVTLSCEQNLNHDAMYWYRQDPGQGLRLIYYSQIVNDFQKGDIAEGYSVSREKKESFPLTVTSAQKNPTAFYLCASSTTSGSTDTQYFGPGTRLTVL.

This chain uses TRBV21-1 with TRBJ2-5; the table's D call, TRBD2, was not checked against the DNA. TRBV21-1 is a documented pseudogene. The CDR3 has 15 amino acids. Written as DNA, the CDR3 is TGTGCCAGGTCTCTCGTGGTAGCGGAGGAAGAGACCCAGTACTTC. It is translated as CARSLVVAEEETQYF.

V gene TRBV10-3 combines with J gene TRBJ2-1, with D unresolved. The V end was cut by 3 bases, the J end by 5 bases, with 8 bases between. The CDR3 runs 13 residues. From germline, CDR1 is ENHRY and CDR2 SYGVKD. The CDR3 DNA sequence: TGTGCCATCAGTGATCCGAGAGACAATGAGCAGTTCTTC. This codes for CAISDPRDNEQFF.

This chain connects TRBV3-1 (or the pseudogene TRBV3-2) to TRBJ2-1; 14 nucleotides match TRBD2. Germline V gene lookup returns CDR1 LGHDT and CDR2 YNNKEL (reference sequence). The CDR3 spans 16 residues. V was pared by 3 bases and J by 13 bases, with 11 bases of the junction left unmatched. The CDR3 DNA follows: TGTGCCAGCAGCCAGACCGGGACTAGCGGGAGTCAAGGACAGTTCTTC. This sequence encodes CASSQTGTSGSQGQFF.

In regard to this clone: Other DNA sequences in this sample translate to the same CDR3. The chain uses TRBV11-3 and TRBJ2-2; D call uncertain. The V gene's germline CDR1 is SGHNT and CDR2 YENEEA. V lost 3 bases, J lost 5 bases, and 4 bases lay in between. This CDR3 contains 12 residues. The chain's CDR3 is CASSLLTGELFF. The CDR3 region has the DNA TGTGCCAGCAGCTTGCTAACCGGGGAGCTGTTTTTT.

The CDR3 spells CSVAWDRGRNGDINEQYF. The CDR3, as DNA: TGCAGCGTTGCCTGGGACAGGGGGCGAAATGGAGATATAAACGAGCAGTACTTC. The V call is TRBV29-1, the J call TRBJ2-7; 12 bases are shared with TRBD1. There are 18 residues in the CDR3. Germline assignment: CDR1 SQVTM and CDR2 ANQGSEA. Trimming cost V 4 bases and J 5 bases; bases outside gene matches: 18.

The CDR3 sequence is CASSTLEVRGEKLFF. The CDR3 DNA sequence: TGTGCCAGCAGCACCCTGGAGGTTCGAGGGGAAAAACTGTTTTTT. The chain is built from TRBV21-1 and TRBJ1-4. TRBV21-1 represents a pseudogene. The CDR3 length is 15 residues.

The chain joins TRBV10-3 to TRBJ2-7; TRBD2 agrees at 8 bases. The V segment lost 4 bases and the J segment 1 base; nucleotides outside the gene matches: 3. The CDR3 totals 14 residues. Germline CDR1 ENHRY, CDR2 SYGVKD. The CDR3 DNA follows: TGTGCCATCAGTGGTCAGCGGGAGTCCTACGAGCAGTACTTC. This codes for CAISGQRESYEQYF.

The CDR3 protein is CASSSSLSSYNEQFF. For the CDR3, the DNA is TGCGCCAGCAGCTCTAGCCTTAGCTCCTACAATGAGCAGTTCTTC. This sequence joins TRBV5-1 and TRBJ2-1, with TRBD2 as a possible D gene (5 bases). The germline V gene has CDR1 SGHRS and CDR2 YFSETQ. The CDR3 spans 15 residues. Trimming left V 3 bases short and J 0 bases short, with 10 bases between.

This clone has only a few counts. The CDR3 DNA reads TGTGCCAGCAGCGTAGGGACTAGCGGGACCTACAATGAGCAGTTCTTC. Amino acids: CASSVGTSGTYNEQFF. This chain connects TRBV9 to TRBJ2-1, with TRBD2 matching 12 bases. The junction had 0 bases not matched to a gene; V was cut back by 0 bases and J by 2 bases. Germline assignment: CDR1 SGDLS and CDR2 YYNGEE. CDR3 length: 16 residues.

This clone has a single count. The chain joins TRBV14 to TRBJ1-2; 8 bases are shared with TRBD1. Germline loops: CDR1 SGHDN, CDR2 FVKESK. The CDR3 runs to 14 residues. The J segment lost 7 bases and the V segment lost 4 bases, leaving 8 bases of the junction unmatched. The CDR3 region has the DNA TGTGCCAGCAGCCGAATGACAGGGGTTTTTGGCTACACCTTC. As protein: CASSRMTGVFGYTF. Drawing the rest from reference TRBV14 and TRBJ1-2, the complete variable domain is EAGVTQFPSHSVIEKGQTVTLRCDPISGHDNLYWYRRVMGKEIKFLLHFVKESKQDESGMPNNRFLAERTGGTYSTLKVQPAELEDSGVYFCASSRMTGVFGYTFGSGTRLTVV.